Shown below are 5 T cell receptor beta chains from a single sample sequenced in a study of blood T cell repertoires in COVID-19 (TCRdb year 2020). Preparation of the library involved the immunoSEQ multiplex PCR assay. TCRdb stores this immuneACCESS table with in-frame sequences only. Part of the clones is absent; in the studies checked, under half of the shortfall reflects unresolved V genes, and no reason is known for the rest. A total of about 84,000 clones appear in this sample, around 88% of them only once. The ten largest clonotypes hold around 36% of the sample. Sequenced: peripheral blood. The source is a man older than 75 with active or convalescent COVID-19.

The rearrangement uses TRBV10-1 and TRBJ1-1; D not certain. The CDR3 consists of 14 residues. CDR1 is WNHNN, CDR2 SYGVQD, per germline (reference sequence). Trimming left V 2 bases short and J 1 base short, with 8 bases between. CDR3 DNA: TGCGCCAGCAGTGAGGGAGGGTGGAACACTGAAGCTTTCTTT. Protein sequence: CASSEGGWNTEAFF.

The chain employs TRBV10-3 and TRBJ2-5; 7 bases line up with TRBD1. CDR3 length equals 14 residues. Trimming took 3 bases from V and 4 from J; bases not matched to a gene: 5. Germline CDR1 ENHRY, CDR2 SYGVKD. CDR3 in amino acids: CAISDSGGVETQYF. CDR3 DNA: TGTGCCATCAGTGATTCAGGGGGTGTAGAGACCCAGTACTTC.

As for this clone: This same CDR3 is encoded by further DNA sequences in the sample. The CDR3 DNA sequence: TGTGCCAGCAGTTTAGGAGGGACTGGGGCCAACGTCCTGACTTTC. Encoded protein: CASSLGGTGANVLTF. V gene TRBV28 combines with J gene TRBJ2-6, with TRBD2 as a possible D gene (6 bases). Germline V gene data show CDR1 as MDHEN and CDR2 as SYDVKM. This CDR3 region has 15 residues. The V gene lost 2 bases and the J gene lost 2 bases, with 7 bases spanning the gap.

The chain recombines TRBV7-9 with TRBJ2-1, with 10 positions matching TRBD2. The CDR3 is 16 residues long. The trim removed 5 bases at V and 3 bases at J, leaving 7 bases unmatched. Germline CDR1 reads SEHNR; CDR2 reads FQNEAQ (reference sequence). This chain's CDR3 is CASSPHGTSDYNEQFF. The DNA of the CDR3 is TGTGCCAGCAGCCCCCATGGGACTAGCGACTACAATGAGCAGTTCTTC. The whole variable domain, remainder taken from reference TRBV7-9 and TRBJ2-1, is DTGVSQNPRHKITKRGQNVTFRCDPISEHNRLYWYRQTLGQGPEFLTYFQNEAQLEKSRLLSDRFSAERPKGSFSTLEIQRTEQGDSAMYLCASSPHGTSDYNEQFFGPGTRLTVL.

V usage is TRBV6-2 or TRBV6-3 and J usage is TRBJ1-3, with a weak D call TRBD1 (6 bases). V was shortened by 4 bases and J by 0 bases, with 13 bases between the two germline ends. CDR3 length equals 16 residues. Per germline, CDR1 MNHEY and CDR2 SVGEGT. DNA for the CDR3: TGTGCCAGCAGTTCGACAGGCCCATACTCTGGAAACACCATATATTTT. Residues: CASSSTGPYSGNTIYF.